The count of the clone carrying this T cell receptor beta chain is one. Its cognate antigen is unknown. The sample is drawn from a study of CD8 T cells in Susac syndrome. General study points: Acknowledgment was made by the study that its TCR sequencing and HLA analysis involved a relatively small number of individuals.

Random hexamers were used to reverse transcribe roughly 0.5 to 1 ug of RNA. An immunoSEQ multiplex PCR generated amplified TCR beta CDR3 products spanning 54 Vbeta and 13 Jbeta. TCRdb used MiXCR to reprocess the immunoSEQ multiplex PCR reads, holding one entry per CDR3 protein. The sample has about 300,000 distinct CDR3 sequences; approximately 91% are singletons. The sequenced target, TCR beta, came from blood CD8+ and CD4+ T cells. Negative isolation was used for CD8+ and CD4+ T cells and FACS enrichment for TEMRA cells. The receptor was derived from a human donor with multiple sclerosis. Sequenced input: CD8+ T cells from PBMCs.

The DNA for the CDR3 is TGCGCCAGCAAAGAGGGGGGAAAGCTCGGGGAGCTGTTTTTT. Protein sequence: CASKEGGKLGELFF. This sequence joins TRBV4-3 and TRBJ2-2; D assignment may be TRBD1 or TRBD2 (6 bases each). V shed 7 bases and J shed 7 bases, with 16 bases lying between them. The CDR3 is 14 residues long. From germline, CDR1 is LGHNA and CDR2 YSLEER.